The 27 T cell receptor beta chains listed next were all sequenced from one sample in a study of cytomegalovirus exposure and HLA in healthy donors. PCR was performed using 60 Vbeta and 13 Jbeta primers. Measured with immunoSEQ multiplex PCR; TCRdb has only the in-frame clones, and not every one. The data show some 190,000 clones, around four fifths seen once. Sequencing input: PBMCs. These TCRs come from a woman aged 25 to 45 in good health and CMV-seronegative.

The gene calls are TRBV6-5 and TRBJ1-1, with D hard to call. This CDR3 comprises 16 residues. Trimming took 0 bases from V and 1 from J, leaving 12 bases between them. CDR1 is MNHEY, CDR2 SVGAGI, per germline. DNA of the CDR3: TGTGCCAGCAGTTACTCGAGCGTTCGGCAGAACACTGAAGCTTTCTTT. As protein: CASSYSSVRQNTEAFF.

V is TRBV2 and J is TRBJ2-1; TRBD1 matches 8 bases. Germline values: CDR1 SNHLY, CDR2 FYNNEI. The CDR3 has 18 amino acids. V lost 2 bases and J lost 10; bases outside the gene matches: 19. CDR3 in amino acids: CASSERLFGDRNTGEQFF. In nucleotides, the CDR3 is TGTGCCAGCAGTGAACGTTTGTTTGGGGACAGGAATACAGGGGAGCAGTTCTTC.

The chain employs TRBV6-5 and TRBJ1-6, with a weak D call TRBD1 (6 bases). Germline loops: CDR1 MNHEY, CDR2 SVGAGI. V lost 7 bases and J 6 bases, leaving 16 bases between the germline ends. The CDR3 is 15 amino acids. The DNA for the CDR3 is TGTGCCAGCACCCGAGGACAGCTTACTAATTCACCCCTCCACTTT. It yields the protein CASTRGQLTNSPLHF.

This chain links TRBV4-2 with TRBJ2-2, with 9 bases matching TRBD2. The V and J ends lost 5 bases and 7 bases, in that order; junction bases with no gene match: 11. The V gene's germline CDR1 is LGHNA and CDR2 YNFKEQ. CDR3 length: 16 residues. The CDR3: CASSSAVAGVDGELFF. The CDR3 DNA follows: TGTGCCAGCAGCTCCGCGGTAGCGGGGGTTGACGGGGAGCTGTTTTTT.

This clone was observed a single time. V usage is TRBV20-1 and J usage is TRBJ2-1; TRBD2 might be the D (6 bases). Trimming removed 6 bases at V and 10 bases at J, with 13 bases between. There are 11 residues in the CDR3. CDR1 and CDR2 from the germline V gene are DFQATT and SNEGSKA (reference sequence). CDR3: CSAHRRGEQFF. CDR3 nucleotide sequence: TGCAGTGCACACCGTCGGGGGGAGCAGTTCTTC.

V is TRBV10-3 and J is TRBJ2-5; D possibly corresponds to TRBD1 (5 bases). This CDR3 has 13 residues. Trimming took 3 bases from V and 3 from J, leaving 8 bases between them. CDR1 and CDR2 from the germline V gene are ENHRY and SYGVKD. The CDR3 region is CAISDRAEETQYF. As DNA, the CDR3 is TGTGCCATCAGTGACAGGGCCGAAGAGACCCAGTACTTC.

V and J are TRBV29-1 and TRBJ1-1; D perhaps matches TRBD1 (6 bases). Germline CDR1 reads SQVTM; CDR2 reads ANQGSEA. The germline V and J ends were trimmed by 1 base and 4 bases, with 13 bases remaining between them. The CDR3 extends over 14 amino acids. The CDR3 reads CSVEVGGVGTEAFF. The CDR3 nucleotides read TGCAGCGTTGAAGTAGGGGGGGTGGGCACTGAAGCTTTCTTT.

This rearrangement joins TRBV6-5 to TRBJ1-1, with TRBD1 matching 8 bases. This CDR3 has 14 amino acids. V shed 6 bases, J shed 1 base, and the junction held 4 bases outside the gene matches. Germline V gene lookup returns CDR1 MNHEY and CDR2 SVGAGI. In DNA form, the CDR3 reads TGTGCCAGCAGGGGCAGGGGGCAGAACACTGAAGCTTTCTTT. This sequence encodes CASRGRGQNTEAFF.

The gene calls are TRBV19 and TRBJ2-7, with 7 nucleotides matching TRBD1. CDR1 and CDR2 (germline): LNHDA, SQIVND (reference sequence). The CDR3 covers 14 residues. The V segment lost 5 bases and the J segment 2 bases; nucleotides outside the gene matches: 6. CDR3: CASSSGTAPYEQYF. The CDR3 DNA reads TGTGCCAGTAGTTCCGGGACAGCACCCTACGAGCAGTACTTC.

A single count supports this clone. The chain combines TRBV19 with TRBJ2-1; 11 nucleotides agree with TRBD2. From germline, CDR1 is LNHDA and CDR2 SQIVND (reference sequence). J gave up 6 bases and V 1 base, and 5 bases lay outside the gene matches. The CDR3 runs 16 residues. The CDR3 DNA sequence: TGTGCCAGTAGTATAGTTAGCGGGGGGGCCCTCAATGAGCAGTTCTTC. It codes for CASSIVSGGALNEQFF.

The chain joins TRBV10-2 to TRBJ2-3; 7 nucleotides align to TRBD1. Germline CDR1 is WSHSY and CDR2 is SAAADI. The V gene end was trimmed by 5 bases and the J gene end by 3 bases; junction bases not matched to a gene: 14. The CDR3 loop spans 17 amino acids. The CDR3 sequence is CASSLTARQGETDTQYF. DNA of the CDR3: TGCGCCAGCAGTCTCACTGCCCGACAGGGTGAGACAGATACGCAGTATTTT.

Comments on this clone: The junction departs from germline at one end; a sequencing error may be responsible. The chain uses TRBV7-7 and TRBJ2-3; TRBD2 aligns across 7 bases. The CDR3 is 14 amino acids. Germline lookup yields CDR1 SSHAT and CDR2 FNYEAQ (reference sequence). The CDR3 sequence: CASSRVGGTDTQYF. Written as DNA, the CDR3 is TGTGCTAGCAGCCGCGTGGGGGGGACAGATACGCAGTATTTT.

This sequence joins TRBV15 and TRBJ2-7, with 8 positions matching TRBD1. The CDR3 covers 16 residues. Unmatched junction bases numbered 12, after V lost 1 base and J lost 7 bases. Germline V gives CDR1 LNHNV, CDR2 YYDKDF (reference sequence). CDR3 region: CATSRGVRTGNGEQYF. The CDR3 nucleotides are TGTGCCACCAGCAGAGGAGTCAGGACAGGGAACGGGGAGCAGTACTTC.

The rearrangement joins TRBV19 to TRBJ1-6; D might be TRBD1 (5 bases). CDR3 length: 15 amino acids. Trimming pared 3 bases from V and 6 bases from J, leaving 12 bases between. Per germline, CDR1 LNHDA and CDR2 SQIVND (reference sequence). The CDR3, as DNA: TGTGCCAGTAGTATCGGGGGGATCAGTAATTCACCCCTCCACTTT. This encodes CASSIGGISNSPLHF.

CDR3 in amino acids: CASSPRADYEQYF. CDR3 bases: TGTGCCAGCAGCCCCCGCGCGGACTACGAGCAGTACTTC. The genes are TRBV9 and TRBJ2-7; D unresolved. The CDR3 runs to 13 residues. The V gene lost 4 bases and the J gene lost 3 bases, with 11 bases spanning the gap. The V gene's germline CDR1 is SGDLS and CDR2 YYNGEE.

The chain employs TRBV9 and TRBJ2-5; perhaps TRBD2 as D (6 bases). Germline lookup yields CDR1 SGDLS and CDR2 YYNGEE. Trimming stripped 1 base from V and 3 bases from J, with 13 bases between. This CDR3 is 15 amino acids long. The CDR3 nucleotides read TGTGCCAGCAGCGTAATTGGGGGGTCCGAAGAGACCCAGTACTTC. Protein product: CASSVIGGSEETQYF.

This clone came up a few times. The chain employs TRBV4-3 and TRBJ2-7; D remains unclear. Germline values: CDR1 LGHNA, CDR2 YSLEER. V lost 4 bases and J lost 0, with 16 bases in between. The CDR3 is made up of 16 amino acids. The CDR3 is CASSRDPRSSSYEQYF. CDR3 DNA: TGCGCCAGCAGCCGCGATCCTAGGTCATCCTCCTACGAGCAGTACTTC.

The chain combines TRBV18 with TRBJ1-1; 9 bases align to TRBD1. The CDR3 has 13 amino acids. V lost 5 bases, J lost 3 bases, and 1 base stayed unmatched. Per the germline V gene, CDR1 is KGHSH and CDR2 is LQKENI. The CDR3 sequence is CASSDRGDTEAFF. CDR3 nucleotides: TGTGCCAGCTCAGACAGGGGGGACACTGAAGCTTTCTTT.

The rearrangement uses TRBV6-5 and TRBJ2-3; 7 bases are shared with TRBD2. V lost 4 bases and J lost 2; bases outside the gene matches: 9. This CDR3 is 16 amino acids long. In germline, CDR1 is MNHEY, CDR2 SVGAGI. DNA for the CDR3: TGTGCCAGCAGTTCCCAGCGGGGTGGCCTCACAGATACGCAGTATTTT. Residues: CASSSQRGGLTDTQYF.

The chain has TRBV19 and TRBJ1-4; 7 positions agree with TRBD1. Per the germline V gene, CDR1 is LNHDA and CDR2 is SQIVND (reference sequence). V gave up 2 bases and J gave up 4 bases; unmatched junction bases: 4. This CDR3 has 15 amino acids. CDR3 bases: TGTGCCAGTAGTATAATCGGGACAGTTAATGAAAAACTGTTTTTT. Protein product: CASSIIGTVNEKLFF.

The chain combines TRBV30 with TRBJ1-5, with D tentatively TRBD1 (5 bases). This CDR3 region has 14 residues. V was clipped by 3 bases and J by 0 bases, with 9 bases between them. Germline CDR1 GTSNPN, CDR2 SVGIG (reference sequence). The CDR3 DNA is TGTGCCTGGAGAGACAGTTCTAGCAATCAGCCCCAGCATTTT. Translation: CAWRDSSSNQPQHF.

V and J are TRBV2 and TRBJ2-7; D is undetermined. Between the trimmed V and J ends, which lost 7 bases and 1 base, there was a span of 5 bases. Germline CDR1 reads SNHLY; CDR2 reads FYNNEI. The CDR3 has 11 residues. The CDR3 nucleotides are TGTGCCAGCACAAAATCCTACGAGCAGTACTTC. Its translation: CASTKSYEQYF.

This chain connects TRBV7-9 to TRBJ2-3; 8 positions match TRBD1. V was clipped by 5 bases and J by 2 bases; unmatched bases: 3. This CDR3 spans 14 amino acids. Germline V lookup: CDR1 SEHNR, CDR2 FQNEAQ (reference sequence). The CDR3 region is CASSRTGFTDTQYF. The CDR3 DNA is TGTGCCAGCAGCCGGACAGGGTTCACAGATACGCAGTATTTT.

This clone was detected only a few times. The chain links TRBV7-7 to TRBJ1-5, with D possibly being TRBD1 (5 bases). The V end lost 0 bases, the J end lost 11 bases, and 11 bases lay between the germline ends. Looked up from germline, CDR1 is SSHAT and CDR2 is FNYEAQ (reference sequence). The CDR3 contains 13 residues. The CDR3 coding sequence is TGTGCCAGCAGCTTAGCAGTCGGGGGGACCCAGCATTTT. As protein: CASSLAVGGTQHF.

This sequence joins TRBV7-2 and TRBJ1-2; 11 bases are a match to TRBD1. The CDR3 has 16 amino acids. Germline CDR1 is SGHTA and CDR2 is FQGNSA. V lost 5 bases to trimming and J lost 5 bases; unmatched junction nucleotides: 10. CDR3 residues: CASSKYRDRGWYGYTF. DNA for the CDR3: TGTGCCAGCAGCAAGTATCGGGACAGGGGGTGGTATGGCTACACCTTC.

J is TRBJ1-1 and V is TRBV20-1, with D maybe TRBD1 (5 bases). V lost 3 bases and J 10 bases, leaving 12 bases between the germline ends. This CDR3 is 11 amino acids long. The germline V gene encodes CDR1 DFQATT and CDR2 SNEGSKA (reference sequence). CDR3 sequence reads: CSASRQKRAFF. The CDR3 DNA follows: TGCAGTGCTAGTAGACAGAAAAGAGCTTTCTTT.

This clone has just one count. This chain joins TRBV6-5 and TRBJ1-1; 7 bases match TRBD1. The V gene's germline CDR1 is MNHEY and CDR2 SVGAGI. V shed 2 bases and J 0 bases; nucleotides not matched to a gene: 3. The CDR3 is 15 residues long. CDR3 residues: CASSYAGTVNTEAFF. The CDR3 region has the DNA TGTGCCAGCAGTTACGCCGGGACAGTGAACACTGAAGCTTTCTTT.